These T cell receptor beta chains were read from a single sample in a study of blood T cell repertoires in COVID-19. Using immunoSEQ multiplex PCR, the repertoire was profiled, and TCRdb retains in-frame clones only, with some absent. The sample records 150,000 to 200,000 clones, about 76% being singletons. The specimen sequenced was peripheral blood. The source of these receptors is a woman aged 45-65 years with active or convalescent COVID-19. CDR3s include the opening cysteine and the closing phenylalanine or tryptophan.

length	V	CDR3
14	TRBV29-1	CSGTGAARGNTIYF
19	TRBV30	CAWSDTGQGGFTGANVLTF
16	TRBV9	CASSVVLAGGTDTQYF
18	TRBV29-1	CSVEGAGGIRGTNEKLFF
11	TRBV7-3	CASSLQETQYF
15	TRBV4-1	CASSPAGQLWDEQYF
16	TRBV2	CASSDPQTGRIYGYTF
16	TRBV5-6	CASSSPRQGANEKLFF
17	TRBV4-3	CASSQDLMGLANEKLFF
15	TRBV28	CASSLPGRGSDTQYF
14	TRBV29-1	CSTQGLAGKETQYF
17	TRBV25-1	CASSESVGGTDDNEQFF
15	TRBV10-3	CAISESAFSNQPQHF
15	TRBV11-2	CASSQQGENTGELFF
15	TRBV5-6	CASSMGGRVFNEQFF
12	TRBV19	CASSPSGIEAFF
14	TRBV5-1	CASGTPERVRGYTF
14	TRBV21-1	CASSHTSEYNEQFF
16	TRBV6-2/TRBV6-3	CASSRSGGANTGELFF
14	TRBV7-2	CASSLGLLSGGYTF
12	TRBV28	CASSTHREEQYF
17	TRBV5-6	CASSTPVIWGQNTEAFF
16	TRBV5-6	CASSLGREAVNTEAFF
13	TRBV7-2	CASTSRGGIEQFF